These T cell receptor beta chains were read from a single sample in a study of CD8 T cells in ankylosing spondylitis. TCRdb used MiXCR to reprocess the 5' RACE reads, holding one entry per CDR3 protein. The sample has 200,000 to 300,000 distinct CDR3 sequences; roughly a tenth are singletons. The sample comprised blood, either unsorted or a sorted T cell fraction (not recorded which). These receptors came from a male donor with ankylosing spondylitis or in good health (not recorded which). Each CDR3 is given with its conserved first and last residue. Fields, in order: J gene, V gene, clone size, D gene, CDR3 protein, CDR3 DNA. D genes are given only for firm matches. Where a row states a size, it is once, few, many or the class of an expanded clone; other rows omit it.

>TRBJ2-5|TRBV7-8|many|-
CASSPTRTLGETQYF
TGTGCCAGCAGCCCCACTAGGACTCTAGGAGAGACCCAGTACTTC
>TRBJ2-3|TRBV20-1|many|TRBD2
CSAISGRGTDTQYF
TGCAGTGCTATATCCGGGAGGGGCACAGATACGCAGTATTTT
>TRBJ2-5|TRBV4-1|many|-
CASSQDPHGQETQYF
TGCGCCAGCAGCCAAGATCCCCACGGGCAAGAGACCCAGTACTTC
>TRBJ2-1|TRBV14|many|TRBD2
CASSQLSRASGRGNEQFF
TGTGCCAGCAGCCAATTGTCCCGGGCTAGCGGGAGAGGAAATGAGCAGTTCTTC
>TRBJ1-3|TRBV6-2/TRBV6-3|many|-
CASSARRSPGNTIYF
TGTGCCAGCAGCGCACGACGGTCCCCTGGAAACACCATATATTTT
>TRBJ1-1|TRBV10-2|many|-
CASSQTVNTEAFF
TGCGCCAGCAGCCAAACAGTGAACACTGAAGCTTTCTTT
>TRBJ1-5|TRBV27|-|TRBD1
CASSLSGGTGNQPQHF
TGTGCCAGCAGTTTATCAGGCGGGACAGGTAATCAGCCCCAGCATTTT
>TRBJ2-1|TRBV29-1|many|TRBD2
CSVEKPTTSGIYNEQFF
TGCAGCGTTGAAAAACCGACGACCAGCGGGATCTACAATGAGCAGTTCTTC
>TRBJ2-3|TRBV6-1|many|-
CASSPLAATDTQYF
TGTGCCAGCAGTCCCTTAGCGGCGACAGATACGCAGTATTTT
>TRBJ2-5|TRBV4-2|many|-
CASSQGLGRETQYF
TGTGCCAGCAGCCAAGGACTGGGGCGCGAGACCCAGTACTTC
>TRBJ2-7|TRBV6-1|few|-
CASSEAGGHSYEQYF
TGTGCCAGCAGTGAAGCGGGAGGACACTCCTACGAGCAGTACTTC
>TRBJ2-3|TRBV5-1|many|TRBD2
CASASGGTDTQYF
TGCGCCAGCGCTAGCGGGGGCACAGATACGCAGTATTTT
>TRBJ1-2|TRBV2|few|TRBD1
CASNIQGDYGYTF
TGTGCCAGCAACATTCAGGGGGACTATGGCTACACCTTC
>TRBJ1-2|TRBV12-3/TRBV12-4|many|TRBD1
CASSRGTGDGYTF
TGTGCCAGCAGCCGAGGGACAGGGGATGGCTACACCTTC
>TRBJ2-2|TRBV18|many|-
CASSPPVPGSGELFF
TGTGCCAGCTCACCACCGGTCCCAGGCTCCGGGGAGCTGTTTTTT
>TRBJ2-3|TRBV6-2/TRBV6-3|few|-
CASTLAELSSTDTQYF
TGTGCCAGCACTTTGGCGGAGCTCTCTAGCACAGATACGCAGTATTTT
>TRBJ1-1|TRBV6-1|few|-
CASRTPDGKNTEAFF
TGTGCCAGCAGGACTCCGGACGGGAAGAACACTGAAGCTTTCTTT
>TRBJ1-2|TRBV12-3/TRBV12-4|few|-
CASSFYPGYTF
TGTGCCAGCAGTTTCTACCCGGGCTACACCTTC
>TRBJ2-2|TRBV2|few|-
CASNSDRLGELFF
TGTGCCAGCAACTCGGACCGGTTAGGGGAGCTGTTTTTT
>TRBJ2-1|TRBV30|many|TRBD2
CAWNSGYNEQFF
TGTGCCTGGAATAGCGGGTACAATGAGCAGTTCTTC
>TRBJ2-5|TRBV6-1|few|-
CASSARGGLGVETQYF
TGTGCCAGCAGTGCCCGCGGGGGCCTGGGCGTGGAGACCCAGTACTTC
>TRBJ1-2|TRBV7-2|-|-
CASSLVSNYGYTF
TGTGCCAGCAGCTTAGTGTCCAACTATGGCTACACCTTC
>TRBJ2-2|TRBV11-3|many|TRBD2
CASSFLAGGHNTGELFF
TGTGCCAGCAGCTTCCTAGCGGGGGGGCATAACACCGGGGAGCTGTTTTTT
>TRBJ2-3|TRBV29-1|few|-
CSVARADVTDTQYF
TGCAGCGTAGCGAGAGCCGACGTCACAGATACGCAGTATTTT
>TRBJ1-6|TRBV21-1|many|-
CASSKAYREGGTANSPLHF
TGTGCCAGCAGCAAAGCATATCGGGAAGGAGGGACAGCAAATTCACCCCTCCACTTT